The clone carrying this TCR beta chain was recorded a few times. The data are from a study of CD8+ T cells in alopecia areata. Extracted RNA was reverse transcribed, and the resulting cDNA served as sequencing template. Libraries were prepared by immunoSEQ multiplex PCR; TCRdb keeps only in-frame clonotypes and omits some of them. The sample consists of 150,000 or so clones, 49% of them appearing once. Deletions cut 5 bases from V and 10 bases from J, with 15 bases between. Per germline, CDR1 MNHEY and CDR2 SMNVEV (reference sequence). This CDR3 spans 13 amino acids. This clonotype was sampled from a human donor with alopecia areata. The chain links TRBV27 to TRBJ2-1; D is undetermined. The material was CD8+ T cells sorted from blood, obtained at week 0. The CDR3 region has the DNA TGTGCCAGCAGTATCACCGGGCCCCGGGAGCAGTTCTTC. It specifies CASSITGPREQFF.